What follows are 12 T cell receptor beta chains derived from one specimen sequenced in a study of blood T cell repertoires in COVID-19. The table came from immunoSEQ multiplex PCR; TCRdb's copy has only in-frame clones and leaves some out. Among around 250,000 clones listed, roughly 90% were seen once. Sequenced: peripheral blood. These receptors were collected from a woman aged 55-69 years with COVID-19, enrolled during active disease.

The V and J genes are TRBV7-9 and TRBJ2-5; 10 positions agree with TRBD2. Trimming removed 1 base from V and 5 bases from J; junction bases left unmatched: 10. The CDR3 is 17 residues long. Germline CDR1 SEHNR, CDR2 FQNEAQ (reference sequence). CDR3 region: CASSLGHSGGFQETQYF. DNA of the CDR3: TGTGCCAGCAGCTTAGGCCATAGCGGGGGGTTTCAGGAGACCCAGTACTTC.

The chain carries TRBV5-6 and TRBJ1-2, with 8 bases that match TRBD1. V lost 2 bases to trimming and J lost 3 bases; unmatched junction nucleotides: 6. This CDR3 is built from 15 residues. CDR1 is SGHDT, CDR2 YYEEEE, per germline. CDR3 residues: CASSLPQGADYGYTF. In DNA, the CDR3 is TGTGCCAGCAGCTTACCCCAGGGGGCGGACTATGGCTACACCTTC.

This clone showed up just once. The chain links TRBV27 to TRBJ1-2; tentatively, D is TRBD1 (5 bases). Germline loops: CDR1 MNHEY, CDR2 SMNVEV (reference sequence). The CDR3 totals 17 residues. V lost 5 bases, J lost 7 bases, and 26 bases lay in between. Here the CDR3 reads CASSTTRSGASMGGYTF. The CDR3, as DNA: TGTGCCAGCAGTACCACCCGCAGCGGGGCGTCTATGGGTGGCTACACCTTC.

A single count supports this clone. The chain has TRBV12-3 or TRBV12-4 and TRBJ2-7; the D gene is possibly TRBD1 (6 bases). CDR3 length: 13 amino acids. The V end was cut by 6 bases, the J end by 3 bases, with 12 bases between. The CDR3 here is CASSRGTSYEQYF. For the CDR3, the DNA is TGTGCCAGCAGCCGAGGGACAAGCTACGAGCAGTACTTC.

The rearrangement joins TRBV4-1 to TRBJ1-2; unclear D gene. V lost 2 bases and J 2 bases, leaving 9 bases between the germline ends. CDR1 is MGHRA, CDR2 YSYEKL, per germline. This CDR3 has 14 residues. The CDR3 reads CASSQQTENYGYTF. For the CDR3, the DNA is TGCGCCAGCAGCCAACAAACAGAGAACTATGGCTACACCTTC.

The gene calls are TRBV7-8 and TRBJ2-1, with 12 bases that match TRBD2. The CDR3 totals 15 residues. CDR1 is SGHVS, CDR2 FQNEAQ, per germline. V shed 5 bases, J shed 3 bases, and the junction held 2 bases outside the gene matches. The CDR3 spells CASSLGLAGYNEQFF. CDR3 in DNA: TGTGCCAGCAGCCTGGGACTAGCGGGCTACAATGAGCAGTTCTTC.

The rearrangement links TRBV19 to TRBJ1-2, with D perhaps TRBD1 (6 bases). The germline V gene has CDR1 LNHDA and CDR2 SQIVND (reference sequence). V lost 3 bases and J 4 bases, leaving 15 bases between the germline ends. The length of the CDR3 is 15 residues. DNA of the CDR3: TGTGCCAGTAGTATTTCATCAGGGGCCGGCTATGGCTACACCTTC. The encoded protein is CASSISSGAGYGYTF.

The chain couples TRBV7-9 to TRBJ1-4; 12 bases are shared with TRBD1. CDR3 size: 18 residues. Per germline, CDR1 SEHNR and CDR2 FQNEAQ (reference sequence). With V trimmed by 6 bases and J by 7 bases, 15 bases remained unmatched. The CDR3 is CASRSTPGQGASAEKLFF. The CDR3 region has the DNA TGTGCCAGCAGATCCACCCCGGGACAGGGGGCGTCGGCTGAAAAACTGTTTTTT.

The chain's CDR3 is CASSWVAGGLVQYF. The CDR3 region has the DNA TGTGCCAGCAGCTGGGTAGCGGGGGGTCTTGTACAGTACTTC. The chain couples TRBV7-2 to TRBJ2-5; 10 bases line up with TRBD2. Germline V CDR1 and CDR2: SGHTA, FQGNSA. The length of the CDR3 is 14 residues. V lost 4 bases and J lost 11; bases outside the gene matches: 10.

The chain has TRBV18 and TRBJ2-6, with 8 bases that match TRBD1. The V gene's germline CDR1 is KGHSH and CDR2 LQKENI. The CDR3 contains 17 residues. V lost 1 base to trimming and J lost 0 bases; unmatched junction nucleotides: 2. In DNA form, the CDR3 reads TGTGCCAGCTCACCACGGACAGGGAGCTCTGGGGCCAACGTCCTGACTTTC. It translates to CASSPRTGSSGANVLTF.

The chain couples TRBV2 to TRBJ1-5; 8 nucleotides align to TRBD1. The trim removed 8 bases at V and 4 bases at J, leaving 7 bases unmatched. This CDR3 region has 14 residues. Germline lookup yields CDR1 SNHLY and CDR2 FYNNEI. The CDR3 nucleotides read TGTGCCAGCTCATTAGGACAGGGAAATCAGCCCCAGCATTTT. This codes for CASSLGQGNQPQHF.

As DNA, the CDR3 is TGTGCCAGTAGTAGCCGAGTAAATGAGCAGTTCTTC. Translation gives CASSSRVNEQFF. The V gene is TRBV19, the J gene TRBJ2-1, with D hard to call. This CDR3 region has 12 residues. Germline V gene sequence: CDR1 LNHDA, CDR2 SQIVND (reference sequence). Trimming took off 4 bases at V and 7 bases at J, with 8 bases between the two ends.